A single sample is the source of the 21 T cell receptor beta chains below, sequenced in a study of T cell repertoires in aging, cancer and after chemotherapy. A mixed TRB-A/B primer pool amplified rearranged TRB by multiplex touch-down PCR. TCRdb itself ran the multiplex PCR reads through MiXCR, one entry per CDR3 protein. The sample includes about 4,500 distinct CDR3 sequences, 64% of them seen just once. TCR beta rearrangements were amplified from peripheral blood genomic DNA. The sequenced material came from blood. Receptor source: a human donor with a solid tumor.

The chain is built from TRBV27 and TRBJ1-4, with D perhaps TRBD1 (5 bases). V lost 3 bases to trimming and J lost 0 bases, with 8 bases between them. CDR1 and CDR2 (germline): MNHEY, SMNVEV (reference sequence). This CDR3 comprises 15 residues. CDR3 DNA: TGTGCCAGCAGTTTCGGGGCAGCAACTAATGAAAAACTGTTTTTT. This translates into CASSFGAATNEKLFF.

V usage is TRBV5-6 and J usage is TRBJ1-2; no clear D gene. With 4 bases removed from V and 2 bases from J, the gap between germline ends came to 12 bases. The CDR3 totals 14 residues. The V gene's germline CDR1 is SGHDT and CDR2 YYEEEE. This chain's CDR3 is CASSRGGGNYGYTF. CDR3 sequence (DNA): TGTGCCAGCAGCCGGGGTGGCGGAAACTATGGCTACACCTTC.

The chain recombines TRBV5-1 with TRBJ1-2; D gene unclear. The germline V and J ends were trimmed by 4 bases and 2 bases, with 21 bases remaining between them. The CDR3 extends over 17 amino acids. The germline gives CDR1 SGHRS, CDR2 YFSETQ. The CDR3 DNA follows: TGCGCCAGCAGCCTGTCCCCGGCAGCAGGTAGGAACTATGGCTACACCTTC. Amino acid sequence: CASSLSPAAGRNYGYTF.

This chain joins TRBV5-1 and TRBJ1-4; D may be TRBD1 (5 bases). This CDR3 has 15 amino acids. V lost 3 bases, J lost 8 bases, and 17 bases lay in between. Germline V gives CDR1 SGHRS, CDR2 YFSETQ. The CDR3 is CASSSGDGAGEKLFF. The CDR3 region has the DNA TGCGCCAGCAGCTCGGGGGACGGGGCGGGAGAAAAACTGTTTTTT.

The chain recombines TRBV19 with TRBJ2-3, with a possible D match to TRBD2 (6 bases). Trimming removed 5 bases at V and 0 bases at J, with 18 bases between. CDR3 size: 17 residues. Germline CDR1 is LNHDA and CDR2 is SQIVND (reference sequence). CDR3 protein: CASSGLGSGLSTDTQYF. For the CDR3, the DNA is TGTGCCAGTAGTGGCCTAGGGAGCGGGCTCAGCACAGATACGCAGTATTTT.

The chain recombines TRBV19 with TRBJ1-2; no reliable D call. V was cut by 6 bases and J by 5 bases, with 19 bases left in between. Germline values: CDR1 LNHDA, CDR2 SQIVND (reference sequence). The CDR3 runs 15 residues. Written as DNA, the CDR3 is TGTGCCAGTAGCGACTTGAGGGAACGACAATATGGCTACACCTTC. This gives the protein CASSDLRERQYGYTF.

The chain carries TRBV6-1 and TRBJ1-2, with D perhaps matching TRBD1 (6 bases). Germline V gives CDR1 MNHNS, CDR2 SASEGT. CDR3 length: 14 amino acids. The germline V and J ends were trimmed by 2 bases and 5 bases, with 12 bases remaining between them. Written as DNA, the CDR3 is TGTGCCAGCAGTGAAACAGGGAACCTATATGGCTACACCTTC. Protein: CASSETGNLYGYTF.

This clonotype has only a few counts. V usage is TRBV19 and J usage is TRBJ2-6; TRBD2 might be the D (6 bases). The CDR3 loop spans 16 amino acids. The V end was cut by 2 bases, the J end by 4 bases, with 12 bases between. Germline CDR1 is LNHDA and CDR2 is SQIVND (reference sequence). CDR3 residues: CASSIYGGNGANVLTF. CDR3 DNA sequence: TGTGCCAGTAGTATATACGGGGGAAACGGGGCCAACGTCCTGACTTTC.

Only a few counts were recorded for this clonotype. CDR3 DNA: TGTGCCAGCAGCTTAACCGGGACACTATCATCTGAAGCTTTCTTT. It is translated as CASSLTGTLSSEAFF. This rearrangement joins TRBV7-3 to TRBJ1-1; D is perhaps TRBD1 (6 bases). The length of the CDR3 is 15 residues. CDR1 is SGHTA, CDR2 FQGTGA, per germline. The V end lost 0 bases, the J end lost 6 bases, and 14 bases lay between the germline ends. Filled out from reference TRBV7-3 and TRBJ1-1, the complete variable domain reads GAGVSQTPSNKVTEKGKYVELRCDPISGHTALYWYRQSLGQGPEFLIYFQGTGAADDSGLPNDRFFAVRPEGSVSTLKIQRTERGDSAVYLCASSLTGTLSSEAFFGQGTRLTVV.

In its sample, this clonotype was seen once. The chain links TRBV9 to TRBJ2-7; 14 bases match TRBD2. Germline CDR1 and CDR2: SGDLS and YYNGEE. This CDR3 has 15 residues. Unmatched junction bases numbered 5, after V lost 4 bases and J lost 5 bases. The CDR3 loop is CASSPRLAGGHEQYF. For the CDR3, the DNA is TGTGCCAGCAGCCCCAGACTAGCGGGAGGGCACGAGCAGTACTTC.

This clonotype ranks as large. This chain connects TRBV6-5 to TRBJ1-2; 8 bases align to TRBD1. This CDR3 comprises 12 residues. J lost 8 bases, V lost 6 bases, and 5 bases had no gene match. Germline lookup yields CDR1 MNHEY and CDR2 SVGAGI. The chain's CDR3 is CASSPDREGYTF. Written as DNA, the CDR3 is TGTGCCAGCAGCCCGGACAGGGAGGGCTACACCTTC.

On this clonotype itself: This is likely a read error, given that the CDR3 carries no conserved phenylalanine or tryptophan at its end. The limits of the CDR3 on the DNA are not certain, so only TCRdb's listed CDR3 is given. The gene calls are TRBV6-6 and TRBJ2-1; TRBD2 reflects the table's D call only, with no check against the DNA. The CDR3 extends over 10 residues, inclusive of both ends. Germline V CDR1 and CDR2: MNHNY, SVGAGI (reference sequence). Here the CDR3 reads CASSYMGSPS.

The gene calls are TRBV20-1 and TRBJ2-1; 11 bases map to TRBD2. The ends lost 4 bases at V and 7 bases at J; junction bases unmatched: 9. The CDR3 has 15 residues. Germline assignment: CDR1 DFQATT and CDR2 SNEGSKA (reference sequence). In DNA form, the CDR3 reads TGCAGTGCTAACTCCCTAGCGGGAGGAGGTAATGAGCAGTTCTTC. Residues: CSANSLAGGGNEQFF.

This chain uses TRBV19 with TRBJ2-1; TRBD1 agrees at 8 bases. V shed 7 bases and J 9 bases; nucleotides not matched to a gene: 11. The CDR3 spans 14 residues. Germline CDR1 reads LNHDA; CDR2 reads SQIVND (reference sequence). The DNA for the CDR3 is TGTGCCAGTACTCCGGACAGGGTGGCGGCTGAGCAGTTCTTC. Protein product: CASTPDRVAAEQFF.

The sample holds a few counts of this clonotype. CDR3 sequence reads: CASSYQGTGYEQYF. In DNA form, the CDR3 reads TGTGCCAGCAGCTACCAGGGGACAGGCTACGAGCAGTACTTC. The chain combines TRBV11-2 with TRBJ2-7, with TRBD1 identical over 8 bases. This CDR3 is 14 amino acids long. Trimming took 4 bases from V and 3 from J; bases not matched to a gene: 5. Germline CDR1 reads SGHAT; CDR2 reads FQNNGV.

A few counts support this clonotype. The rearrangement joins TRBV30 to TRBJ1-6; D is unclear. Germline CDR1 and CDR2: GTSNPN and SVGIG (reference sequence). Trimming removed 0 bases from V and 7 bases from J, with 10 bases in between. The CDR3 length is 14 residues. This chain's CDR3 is CAWSVPGQNSPLHF. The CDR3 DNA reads TGTGCCTGGAGTGTACCAGGTCAGAATTCACCCCTCCACTTT.

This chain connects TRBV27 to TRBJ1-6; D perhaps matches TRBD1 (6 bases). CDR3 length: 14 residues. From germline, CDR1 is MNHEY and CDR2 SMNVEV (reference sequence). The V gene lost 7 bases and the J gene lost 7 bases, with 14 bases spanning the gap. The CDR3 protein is CASNVQGPNSPLHF. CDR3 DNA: TGTGCCAGCAATGTGCAGGGGCCAAATTCACCCCTCCACTTT.

The CDR3: CAWSPFRGRPTNEKLFF. CDR3 DNA: TGTGCCTGGAGTCCATTCAGGGGCCGACCGACTAATGAAAAACTGTTTTTT. The chain combines TRBV30 with TRBJ1-4; TRBD1 is a possible D gene (6 bases). CDR3 length: 17 amino acids. V lost 2 bases and J 2 bases, leaving 18 bases between the germline ends. Germline V gene lookup returns CDR1 GTSNPN and CDR2 SVGIG (reference sequence).

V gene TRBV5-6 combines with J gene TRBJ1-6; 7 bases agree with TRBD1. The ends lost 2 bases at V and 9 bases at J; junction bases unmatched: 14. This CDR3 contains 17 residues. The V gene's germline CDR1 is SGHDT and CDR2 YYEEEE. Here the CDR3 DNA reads TGTGCCAGCAGCTTAGTGACAGGGTCACCTTTGGGTTCACCCCTCCACTTT. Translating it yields CASSLVTGSPLGSPLHF.

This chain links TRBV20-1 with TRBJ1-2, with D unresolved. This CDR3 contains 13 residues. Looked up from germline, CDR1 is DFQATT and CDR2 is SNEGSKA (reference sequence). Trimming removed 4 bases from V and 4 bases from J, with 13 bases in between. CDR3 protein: CSAIAPGSYGYTF. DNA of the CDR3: TGCAGTGCTATCGCTCCCGGGAGCTATGGCTACACCTTC.

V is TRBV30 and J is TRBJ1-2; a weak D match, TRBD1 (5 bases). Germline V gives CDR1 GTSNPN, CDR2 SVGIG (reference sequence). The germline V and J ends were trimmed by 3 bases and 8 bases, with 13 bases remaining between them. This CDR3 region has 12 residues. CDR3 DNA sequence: TGTGCCTGGAGCAAGGGACTCTGGGGCTACACCTTC. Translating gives CAWSKGLWGYTF.